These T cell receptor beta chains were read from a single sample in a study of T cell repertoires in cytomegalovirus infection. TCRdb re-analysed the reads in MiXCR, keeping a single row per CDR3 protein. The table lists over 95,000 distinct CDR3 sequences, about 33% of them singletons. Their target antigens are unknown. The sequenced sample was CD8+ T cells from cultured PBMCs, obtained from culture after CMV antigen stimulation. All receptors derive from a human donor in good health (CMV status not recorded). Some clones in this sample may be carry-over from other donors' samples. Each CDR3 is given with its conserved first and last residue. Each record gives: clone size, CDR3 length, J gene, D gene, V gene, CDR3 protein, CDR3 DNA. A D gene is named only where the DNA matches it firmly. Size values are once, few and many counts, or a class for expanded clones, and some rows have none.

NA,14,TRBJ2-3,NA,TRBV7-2,CASSLFYGADTQYF,TGTGCCAGCAGCTTATTTTACGGGGCAGATACGCAGTATTTT
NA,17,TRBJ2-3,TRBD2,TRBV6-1,CASSEYPWTRSTDTQYF,TGTGCCAGCAGTGAATACCCCTGGACTAGGAGCACAGATACGCAGTATTTT
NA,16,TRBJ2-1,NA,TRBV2,CASSDKGRVSYNEQFF,TGTGCCAGCAGTGATAAAGGCAGGGTCTCCTACAATGAGCAGTTCTTC
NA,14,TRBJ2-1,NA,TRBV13,CASSLAWRTAEQFF,TGTGCCAGCAGCTTAGCGTGGCGGACAGCCGAGCAGTTCTTC
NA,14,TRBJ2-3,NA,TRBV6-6,CASSYFRETDTQYF,TGTGCCAGCAGTTACTTCAGGGAGACAGATACGCAGTATTTT
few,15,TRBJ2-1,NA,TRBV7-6,CASSLALYSYNEQFF,TGTGCCAGCAGCTTAGCATTATACTCCTACAATGAGCAGTTCTTC
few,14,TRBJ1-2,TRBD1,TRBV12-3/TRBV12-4,CASSSQGVDYGYTF,TGTGCCAGCAGTTCACAGGGGGTTGACTATGGCTACACCTTC
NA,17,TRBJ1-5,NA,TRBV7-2,CASSLGRGPQSNQPQHF,TGTGCCAGCAGCCTTGGACGCGGACCGCAGAGCAATCAGCCCCAGCATTTT
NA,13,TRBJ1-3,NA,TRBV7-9,CASSLGTGNTIYF,TGTGCCAGCAGCTTAGGAACAGGAAACACCATATATTTT
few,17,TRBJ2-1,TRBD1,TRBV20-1,CSARPSRGDRMLDEQFF,TGCAGTGCTAGACCCTCAAGGGGGGACAGGATGTTGGATGAGCAGTTCTTC
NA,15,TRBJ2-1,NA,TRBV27,CASSLSRGHGNEQFF,TGTGCCAGCAGTTTATCCAGGGGTCATGGCAATGAGCAGTTCTTC
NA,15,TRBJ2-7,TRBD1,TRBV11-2,CASSLVEPGGREQYF,TGTGCCAGCAGCTTAGTCGAGCCAGGGGGAAGAGAGCAGTACTTC
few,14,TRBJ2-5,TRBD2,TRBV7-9,CASSLPGGGETQYF,TGTGCCAGCAGCTTGCCCGGGGGGGGAGAGACCCAGTACTTC
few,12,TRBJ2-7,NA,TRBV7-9,CASSLGYNEQYF,TGTGCCAGCAGCTTAGGTTACAACGAGCAGTACTTC
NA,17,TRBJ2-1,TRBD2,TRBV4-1,CASSQYHRGGTYNEQFF,TGCGCCAGCAGCCAGTACCATCGGGGGGGTACCTACAATGAGCAGTTCTTC
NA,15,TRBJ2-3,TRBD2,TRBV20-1,CSARGSSGGTDTQYF,TGCAGTGCTAGAGGGTCAAGCGGGGGGACAGATACGCAGTATTTT
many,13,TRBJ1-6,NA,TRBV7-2,CASSLEGDSPLHF,TGTGCCAGCAGCTTAGAGGGAGATTCACCCCTCCACTTT
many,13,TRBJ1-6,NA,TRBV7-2,CASSPAGNSPLHF,TGTGCCAGCAGCCCTGCAGGGAATTCACCCCTCCACTTT
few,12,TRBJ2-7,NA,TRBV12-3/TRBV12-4,CASSSRALEQYF,TGTGCCAGCAGCTCGCGGGCCCTGGAGCAGTACTTC
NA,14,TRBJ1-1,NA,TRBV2,CASRRGGMNTEAFF,TGTGCCAGCCGGCGGGGGGGGATGAACACTGAAGCTTTCTTT
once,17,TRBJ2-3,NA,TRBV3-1,CASSHLIRREDTDTQYF,TGTGCCAGCAGCCATCTCATCAGGAGGGAGGACACAGATACGCAGTATTTT
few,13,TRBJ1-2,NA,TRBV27,CASSFGENYGYTF,TGTGCCAGCAGTTTCGGGGAGAACTATGGCTACACCTTC
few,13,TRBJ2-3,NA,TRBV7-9,CASSSTEADTQYF,TGTGCCAGCAGCTCCACCGAAGCAGATACGCAGTATTTT
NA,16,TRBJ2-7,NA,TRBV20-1,CSAPVVWTAIIDEQYF,TGCAGTGCTCCAGTCGTGTGGACAGCAATCATCGACGAGCAGTACTTC
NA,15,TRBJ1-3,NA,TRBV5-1,CASSPDRDSGNTIYF,TGCGCCAGCAGCCCCGACAGAGACTCTGGAAACACCATATATTTT
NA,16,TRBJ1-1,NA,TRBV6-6,CASSYQPTGENTEAFF,TGTGCCAGCAGTTACCAACCGACAGGAGAGAACACTGAAGCTTTCTTT
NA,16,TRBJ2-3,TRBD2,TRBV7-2,CASSLARGISTDTQYF,TGTGCCAGCAGCTTAGCGCGGGGGATCAGCACAGATACGCAGTATTTT
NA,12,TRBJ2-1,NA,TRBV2,CASRPERDEQFF,TGTGCCAGCAGGCCGGAGAGGGATGAGCAGTTCTTC
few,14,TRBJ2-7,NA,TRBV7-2,CASSLTSHSHEQYF,TGTGCCAGCAGCTTAACTTCGCACAGTCACGAGCAGTACTTC
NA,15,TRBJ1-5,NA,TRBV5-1,CASSLSWGAGQPQHF,TGCGCCAGCAGCTTGTCATGGGGGGCCGGTCAGCCCCAGCATTTT
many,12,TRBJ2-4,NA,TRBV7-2,CASSLVGFELNF,TGTGCCAGCAGCTTAGTCGGGTTCGAGTTGAACTTC
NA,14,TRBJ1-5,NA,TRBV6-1,CASSFRDGNQPQHF,TGTGCCAGCAGTTTCAGGGATGGCAATCAGCCCCAGCATTTT
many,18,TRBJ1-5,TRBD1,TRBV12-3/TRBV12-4,CASSFSTGATKGNQPQHF,TGTGCCAGCAGTTTTTCAACAGGGGCCACTAAGGGCAATCAGCCCCAGCATTTT
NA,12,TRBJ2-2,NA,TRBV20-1,CSARGGTGELFF,TGCAGTGCTAGAGGCGGGACCGGGGAGCTGTTTTTT
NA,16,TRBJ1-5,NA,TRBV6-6,CASSYRKVTVNQPQHF,TGTGCCAGCAGTTACCGGAAGGTGACAGTCAATCAGCCCCAGCATTTT
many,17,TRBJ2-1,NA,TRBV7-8,CASSLDNPWESNNEQFF,TGTGCCAGCAGCTTAGACAATCCCTGGGAGTCTAACAATGAGCAGTTCTTC
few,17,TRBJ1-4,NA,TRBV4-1,CASSPDRKLRENEKLFF,TGCGCCAGCAGTCCTGACCGAAAGTTAAGAGAGAATGAAAAACTGTTTTTT
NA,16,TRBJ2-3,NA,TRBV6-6,CASSYLTSQGEDTQYF,TGTGCCAGCAGTTACCTGACGAGCCAGGGTGAAGATACGCAGTATTTT
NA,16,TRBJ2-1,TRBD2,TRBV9,CASSFSGGATYNEQFF,TGTGCCAGCAGCTTTAGCGGGGGGGCCACGTACAATGAGCAGTTCTTC
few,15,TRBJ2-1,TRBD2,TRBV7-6,CASSLERGGYNEQFF,TGTGCCAGCAGCTTAGAGCGGGGCGGATACAATGAGCAGTTCTTC
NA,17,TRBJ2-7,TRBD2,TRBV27,CASSLSLGGSKPYEQYF,TGTGCCAGCAGTTTATCGTTGGGGGGGAGCAAACCCTACGAGCAGTACTTC
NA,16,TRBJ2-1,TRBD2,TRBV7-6,CASRDRTGLASDEQFF,TGTGCCAGCAGGGACCGGACGGGACTAGCGTCGGATGAGCAGTTCTTC
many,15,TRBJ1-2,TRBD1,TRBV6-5,CASRSRGQGGYGYTF,TGTGCCAGCAGATCCAGGGGACAGGGAGGCTATGGCTACACCTTC
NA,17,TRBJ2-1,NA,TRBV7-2,CASSLTPSGSQGNEQFF,TGTGCCAGCAGCCTAACCCCGAGCGGGTCCCAGGGCAATGAGCAGTTCTTC
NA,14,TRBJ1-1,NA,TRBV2,CASSYLAEGTEAFF,TGTGCCAGCTCTTACCTGGCAGAGGGCACTGAAGCTTTCTTT
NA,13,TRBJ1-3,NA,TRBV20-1,CSARDNSGNTIYF,TGCAGTGCTAGAGACAACTCTGGAAACACCATATATTTT
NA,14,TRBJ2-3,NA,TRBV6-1,CASSPNLVSDTQYF,TGTGCCAGCAGCCCAAATCTAGTGTCAGATACGCAGTATTTT
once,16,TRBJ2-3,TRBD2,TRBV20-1,CSARDPGTSSTDTQYF,TGCAGTGCTAGAGACCCCGGGACTAGTAGTACAGATACGCAGTATTTT
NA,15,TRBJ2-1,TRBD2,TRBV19,CASSISSGGYNEQFF,TGTGCCAGTAGTATATCTAGCGGGGGCTACAATGAGCAGTTCTTC
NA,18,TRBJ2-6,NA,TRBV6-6,CASSYGTHYISGANVLTF,TGTGCCAGCAGTTATGGTACGCATTACATCTCTGGGGCCAACGTCCTGACTTTC
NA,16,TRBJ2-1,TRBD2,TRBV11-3,CASSPLTSGGPGEQFF,TGTGCCAGCAGCCCCTTGACTAGCGGGGGGCCGGGTGAGCAGTTCTTC
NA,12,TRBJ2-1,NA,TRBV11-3,CASSFAGSAQFF,TGTGCCAGCAGCTTCGCGGGCTCTGCGCAGTTCTTC
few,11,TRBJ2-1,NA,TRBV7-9,CASSRGNEQFF,TGTGCCAGCAGTCGTGGGAATGAGCAGTTCTTC